Described below is a single T cell receptor beta chain sequence and its context. Its specificity is unknown. These data belong to a study of cytomegalovirus exposure and HLA in healthy donors. The PCR ran on 60 Vbeta and 13 Jbeta primers. Sequenced by immunoSEQ multiplex PCR; TCRdb stores in-frame clones only, minus some. The table has under 200,000 clones, around 84% seen once. Notes on the study in general: Most of the TCR beta V segments (in an earlier analysis) were productive either about 87% or about 30% of the time.

Germline V gene sequence: CDR1 SGHDN, CDR2 FVKESK. The CDR3 has 17 amino acids. Unmatched junction bases numbered 11, after V lost 0 bases and J lost 4 bases. Sequences were obtained from PBMCs. V gene TRBV14 combines with J gene TRBJ1-2; 7 bases agree with TRBD1. This TCR was recovered from a man aged 50-60 years in good health and CMV-seropositive. CDR3 sequence: CASSQDLGRGRFYGYTF. Written as DNA, the CDR3 is TGTGCCAGCAGCCAAGATCTGGGAAGGGGGCGATTCTATGGCTACACCTTC.